These 15 T cell receptor beta chains were all obtained from the same sample, sequenced in a study of T cells in localized non-small cell lung cancer. Profiling relied on immunoSEQ multiplex PCR, and the TCRdb table lists in-frame clones only, not all of them. The sample records about 59,000 clones, about nine tenths being singletons. The starting material was peripheral blood, obtained before any cancer treatment. Source of these receptors: a woman aged 35 to 69 with stage I lung adenocarcinoma.

The chain employs TRBV7-2 and TRBJ1-2; no firm D call. V lost 3 bases, J lost 5 bases, and 7 bases lay in between. CDR3 length: 12 residues. Germline loops: CDR1 SGHTA, CDR2 FQGNSA. CDR3 in amino acids: CASSFVGYGYTF. CDR3 sequence (DNA): TGTGCCAGCAGCTTTGTAGGGTATGGCTACACCTTC. The entire variable domain, with the rest obtained from reference TRBV7-2 and TRBJ1-2, is as follows: GAGVSQSPSNKVTEKGKDVELRCDPISGHTALYWYRQSLGQGLEFLIYFQGNSAPDKSGLPSDRFSAERTGGSVSTLTIQRTQQEDSAVYLCASSFVGYGYTFGSGTRLTVV.

Turning to this clone: Its ends do not fully match the called genes, so a read error is possible. Within the sample, other DNA sequences also encode this same CDR3. The J gene is TRBJ2-2, the V gene TRBV5-8; possibly TRBD2 for D (5 bases). The CDR3 is made up of 15 amino acids. From germline, CDR1 is SGHTS and CDR2 YDEGEE. CDR3 protein: CASSRDFVNTGELFF. The CDR3 DNA sequence: TGTGCTAGCAGCCGGGATTTCGTTAACACCGGGGAGCTGTTTTTT.

This clone was seen a single time. The chain has TRBV21-1 and TRBJ2-1; the D segment call TRBD1 is taken from the table without a DNA check. TRBV21-1 is flagged as a pseudogene. CDR3 size: 15 residues. For the CDR3, the DNA is TGTGCCAGCAGCAACTCAGGCCCCGGAAACAATGAGCAGTTCTTC. Translation: CASSNSGPGNNEQFF.

This chain joins TRBV28 and TRBJ2-2; D is uncertain. The germline CDR1 and CDR2 sequences are MDHEN and SYDVKM. CDR3 length equals 15 residues. Trimming took 3 bases from V and 8 from J, leaving 16 bases between them. The CDR3 DNA reads TGTGCCAGCAGTTTCTTTAGCATGGAGACGGGGGAGCTGTTTTTT. It codes for CASSFFSMETGELFF. Drawing the rest from reference TRBV28 and TRBJ2-2, the complete variable domain is DVKVTQSSRYLVKRTGEKVFLECVQDMDHENMFWYRQDPGLGLRLIYFSYDVKMKEKGDIPEGYSVSREKKERFSLILESASTNQTSMYLCASSFFSMETGELFFGEGSRLTVL.

The genes are TRBV11-1 and TRBJ2-5, with TRBD2 identical over 8 bases. This CDR3 spans 15 amino acids. V lost 3 bases, J lost 2 bases, and 5 bases stayed unmatched. The germline CDR1 and CDR2 sequences are SGHAT and FQDESV (reference sequence). This chain's CDR3 is CASSFIAGTQETQYF. The CDR3 DNA follows: TGTGCCAGCAGCTTCATAGCGGGGACACAAGAGACCCAGTACTTC. Full variable domain (remainder filled in from reference TRBV11-1 and TRBJ2-5): EAEVAQSPRYKITEKSQAVAFWCDPISGHATLYWYRQILGQGPELLVQFQDESVVDDSQLPKDRFSAERLKGVDSTLKIQPAELGDSAMYLCASSFIAGTQETQYFGPGTRLLVL.

The chain combines TRBV19 with TRBJ2-7, with D perhaps TRBD1 (6 bases). Trimming cost V 9 bases and J 2 bases, with 20 bases left between them. CDR1 and CDR2 from the germline V gene are LNHDA and SQIVND (reference sequence). The CDR3 runs to 15 residues. CDR3 bases: TGTGCCAGCAGCAGGGATCAGGGGCTAGCCTACGAGCAGTACTTC. Translation: CASSRDQGLAYEQYF.

The J gene is TRBJ1-2, the V gene TRBV5-6, with TRBD1 matching 7 bases. V trimming: 4 bases; J trimming: 2 bases; junction bases outside the gene matches: 14. Germline V CDR1 and CDR2: SGHDT, YYEEEE. The CDR3 is 17 amino acids. This chain's CDR3 is CASSPASGQAKNYGYTF. CDR3 nucleotides: TGTGCCAGCAGCCCAGCAAGCGGACAGGCAAAAAACTATGGCTACACCTTC.

The rearrangement links TRBV11-3 to TRBJ2-1, with D perhaps matching TRBD1 or TRBD2 (6 bases each). V shed 0 bases and J shed 4 bases, with 13 bases lying between them. The CDR3 runs 16 residues. Germline V gene sequence: CDR1 SGHNT, CDR2 YENEEA. The DNA of the CDR3 is TGTGCCAGCAGCTTAGATGGGGGCGGGGCTTACAATGAGCAGTTCTTC. Amino acids: CASSLDGGGAYNEQFF.

V and J are TRBV7-3 and TRBJ2-1, with TRBD1 matching over 7 bases. The trim removed 4 bases at V and 8 bases at J, leaving 8 bases unmatched. This CDR3 is built from 14 residues. Germline CDR1 and CDR2: SGHTA and FQGTGA. The CDR3 region is CASSSGQVVDEQFF. The CDR3 nucleotides read TGTGCCAGCAGCTCAGGACAGGTCGTGGATGAGCAGTTCTTC.

J is TRBJ2-2 and V is TRBV5-6; a weak D match, TRBD2 (6 bases). Between the trimmed V and J ends, which lost 2 bases and 3 bases, there was a span of 17 bases. The CDR3 sequence is 17 residues long. Per the germline V gene, CDR1 is SGHDT and CDR2 is YYEEEE. The CDR3 nucleotides read TGTGCCAGCAGCTTCTGGTGGATGGGGGGTTACACCGGGGAGCTGTTTTTT. Translated, it gives CASSFWWMGGYTGELFF.

This clone was seen only once. The chain uses TRBV11-2 and TRBJ1-6, with D possibly TRBD1 on 5 matching bases. Trimming took 4 bases from V and 10 from J, leaving 23 bases between them. Looked up from germline, CDR1 is SGHAT and CDR2 is FQNNGV. The CDR3 totals 17 residues. CDR3 DNA sequence: TGTGCCAGCAGCTCAACCGCGTGGATTGGGACTATGTCACCCCTCCACTTT. It encodes CASSSTAWIGTMSPLHF.

This chain uses TRBV2 with TRBJ2-2; the D gene is possibly TRBD1 (5 bases). Trimming removed 8 bases at V and 0 bases at J, with 10 bases between. The CDR3 runs to 14 residues. Germline V lookup: CDR1 SNHLY, CDR2 FYNNEI. In nucleotides, the CDR3 is TGTGCCAGCTCTGACAGAACGAACACCGGGGAGCTGTTTTTT. Translation gives CASSDRTNTGELFF. Full variable domain (rest looked up from reference TRBV2 and TRBJ2-2): EPEVTQTPSHQVTQMGQEVILRCVPISNHLYFYWYRQILGQKVEFLVSFYNNEISEKSEIFDDQFSVERPDGSNFTLKIRSTKLEDSAMYFCASSDRTNTGELFFGEGSRLTVL.

V and J are TRBV29-1 and TRBJ2-7, with D possibly TRBD1 on 6 matching bases. The CDR3 extends over 13 amino acids. Germline V gene lookup returns CDR1 SQVTM and CDR2 ANQGSEA. The germline V and J ends were trimmed by 3 bases and 4 bases, with 13 bases remaining between them. CDR3 nucleotides: TGCAGCGTTGATGTCCAGGGGCGGTACGAGCAGTACTTC. Amino acids: CSVDVQGRYEQYF.

The V and J genes are TRBV30 and TRBJ2-4; no reliable D call. V was cut by 0 bases and J by 8 bases, with 11 bases left in between. CDR1 GTSNPN and CDR2 SVGIG come from the germline V gene (reference sequence). There are 13 residues in the CDR3. CDR3 nucleotide sequence: TGTGCCTGGAGTGTACGGGTGCCAGACATTCAGTACTTC. This sequence encodes CAWSVRVPDIQYF.

The V gene is TRBV27, the J gene TRBJ1-2; 7 bases map to TRBD1. The length of the CDR3 is 13 residues. Per germline, CDR1 MNHEY and CDR2 SMNVEV (reference sequence). Germline trimming cut 5 bases from V and 6 bases from J; bases unmatched to any gene: 6. The CDR3 loop reads CASSTQGPHGYTF. DNA of the CDR3: TGTGCCAGCAGTACACAGGGGCCGCATGGCTACACCTTC.